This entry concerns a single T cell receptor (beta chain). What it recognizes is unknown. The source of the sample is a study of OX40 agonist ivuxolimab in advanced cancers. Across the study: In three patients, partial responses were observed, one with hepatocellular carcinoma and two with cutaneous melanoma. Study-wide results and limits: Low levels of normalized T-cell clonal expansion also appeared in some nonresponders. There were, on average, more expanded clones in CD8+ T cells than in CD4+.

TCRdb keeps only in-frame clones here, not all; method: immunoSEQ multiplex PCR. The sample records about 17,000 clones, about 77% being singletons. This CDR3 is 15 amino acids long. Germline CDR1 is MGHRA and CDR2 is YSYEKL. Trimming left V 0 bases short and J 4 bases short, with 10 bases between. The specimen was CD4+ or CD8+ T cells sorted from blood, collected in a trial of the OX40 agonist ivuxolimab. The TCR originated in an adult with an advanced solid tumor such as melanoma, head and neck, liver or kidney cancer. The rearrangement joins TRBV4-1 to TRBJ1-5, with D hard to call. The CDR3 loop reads CASSQDSTHNQPQHF. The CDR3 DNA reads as TGCGCCAGCAGCCAAGATTCGACACATAATCAGCCCCAGCATTTT.